The entry below describes one T cell receptor beta chain. Its antigen is as yet unknown. Donors showed nominal health when sampled, although they likely had unrecorded immune exposures. This CDR3 has 14 amino acids. From germline, CDR1 is SGDLS and CDR2 YYNGEE. V lost 3 bases to trimming and J lost 5 bases, with 14 bases between them. This entry belongs to a study of cytomegalovirus exposure and HLA in healthy donors. Overall study context: A data release that came early held roughly 90 million unique TCRs from HLA-typed donors.

Overall study results and limits: Later analysis indicated greater clonal expansion among HLA-associated TCR beta chains than among equally common other chains.

PCR was performed using 60 Vbeta and 13 Jbeta primers. The method was immunoSEQ multiplex PCR; TCRdb's version includes in-frame clones alone and lacks a portion of them. The sample has about 110,000 clones, roughly 77% seen once. The sequenced sample consisted of PBMCs. The rearrangement links TRBV9 to TRBJ1-1; no definite D call. This TCR came from a man aged 35 to 55 in good health and CMV-seronegative. The CDR3 nucleotides are TGTGCCAGCAGCGGAGATCTCGGGGTGACTGAAGCTTTCTTT. It specifies CASSGDLGVTEAFF.